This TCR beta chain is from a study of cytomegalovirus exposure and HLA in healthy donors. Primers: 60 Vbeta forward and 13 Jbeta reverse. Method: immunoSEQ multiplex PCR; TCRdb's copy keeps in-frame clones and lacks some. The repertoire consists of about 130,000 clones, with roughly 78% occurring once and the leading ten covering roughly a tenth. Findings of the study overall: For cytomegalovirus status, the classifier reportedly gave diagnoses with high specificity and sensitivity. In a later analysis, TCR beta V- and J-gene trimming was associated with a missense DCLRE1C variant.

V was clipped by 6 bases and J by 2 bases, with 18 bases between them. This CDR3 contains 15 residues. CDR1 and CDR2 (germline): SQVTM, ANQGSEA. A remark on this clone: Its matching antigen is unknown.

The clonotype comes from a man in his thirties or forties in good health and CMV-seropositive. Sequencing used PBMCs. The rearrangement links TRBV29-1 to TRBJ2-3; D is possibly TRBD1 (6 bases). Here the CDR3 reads CSVKQQGTTTDTQYF. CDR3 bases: TGCAGCGTCAAACAACAGGGTACTACCACAGATACGCAGTATTTT.